This TCR beta chain was retrieved from a study of control samples from healthy donors and cancer patients. Germline V gives CDR1 MDHEN, CDR2 SYDVKM. Trimming removed 5 bases from V and 0 bases from J; junction bases left unmatched: 8. The CDR3 spans 17 residues. Profiling relied on immunoSEQ multiplex PCR, and the TCRdb table lists in-frame clones only, not all of them. The data hold 70,000 to 80,000 clones, with about nine tenths observed a single time. This clonotype originated in a woman between 50 and 59 years old with colorectal cancer. V is TRBV28 and J is TRBJ1-1, with 11 bases lining up with TRBD1. Sample: PBMCs. The CDR3: CASSKSGQGDMNTEAFF. CDR3 nucleotides: TGTGCCAGCAGTAAGTCGGGACAGGGGGATATGAACACTGAAGCTTTCTTT.